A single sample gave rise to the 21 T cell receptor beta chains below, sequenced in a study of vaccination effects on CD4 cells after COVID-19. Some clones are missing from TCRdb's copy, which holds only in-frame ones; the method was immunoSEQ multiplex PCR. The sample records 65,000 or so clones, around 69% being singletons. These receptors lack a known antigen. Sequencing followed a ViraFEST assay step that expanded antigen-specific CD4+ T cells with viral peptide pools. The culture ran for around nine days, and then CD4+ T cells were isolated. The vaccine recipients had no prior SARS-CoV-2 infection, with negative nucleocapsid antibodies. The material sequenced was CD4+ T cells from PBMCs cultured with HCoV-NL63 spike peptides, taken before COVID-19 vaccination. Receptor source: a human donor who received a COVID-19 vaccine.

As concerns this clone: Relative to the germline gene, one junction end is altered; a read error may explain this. DNA of the CDR3: TGCAGCGGGGAGCGGGCAGATACACAGTATTTT. Its protein is CSGERADTQYF. V is TRBV29-1 and J is TRBJ2-3; a possible D gene is TRBD2 (6 bases). CDR1 is SQVTM and CDR2 is ANQGSEA in the germline V gene. The CDR3 contains 11 residues.

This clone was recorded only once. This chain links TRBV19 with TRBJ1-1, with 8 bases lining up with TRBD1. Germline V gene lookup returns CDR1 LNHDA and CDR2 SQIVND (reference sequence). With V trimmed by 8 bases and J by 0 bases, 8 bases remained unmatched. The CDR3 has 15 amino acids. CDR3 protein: CASRRTGPMNTEAFF. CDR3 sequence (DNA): TGTGCCAGTCGCCGGACAGGGCCAATGAACACTGAAGCTTTCTTT. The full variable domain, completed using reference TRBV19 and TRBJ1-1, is DGGITQSPKYLFRKEGQNVTLSCEQNLNHDAMYWYRQDPGQGLRLIYYSQIVNDFQKGDIAEGYSVSREKKESFPLTVTSAQKNPTAFYLCASRRTGPMNTEAFFGQGTRLTVV.

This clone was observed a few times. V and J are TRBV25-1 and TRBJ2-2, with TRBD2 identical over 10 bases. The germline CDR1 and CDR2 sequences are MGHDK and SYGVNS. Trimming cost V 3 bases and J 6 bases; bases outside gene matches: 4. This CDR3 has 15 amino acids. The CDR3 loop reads CASSEIAGGPGELFF. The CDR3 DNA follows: TGTGCCAGCAGTGAGATAGCGGGGGGACCCGGGGAGCTGTTTTTT.

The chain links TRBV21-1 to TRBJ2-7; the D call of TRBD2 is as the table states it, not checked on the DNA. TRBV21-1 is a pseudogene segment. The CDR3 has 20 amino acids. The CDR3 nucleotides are TGTGCCAGCAGCAAAGCATCTACTAGCGGGGGGGCTCCCTGCTCCTACGAGCAGTACGTC. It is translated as CASSKASTSGGAPCSYEQYV.

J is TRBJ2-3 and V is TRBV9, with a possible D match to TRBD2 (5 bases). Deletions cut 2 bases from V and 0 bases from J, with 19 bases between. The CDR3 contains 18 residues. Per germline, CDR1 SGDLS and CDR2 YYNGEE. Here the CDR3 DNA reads TGTGCCAGCAGCGTCGAGTGGCGGGCCCAAGCTAGCACAGATACGCAGTATTTT. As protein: CASSVEWRAQASTDTQYF.

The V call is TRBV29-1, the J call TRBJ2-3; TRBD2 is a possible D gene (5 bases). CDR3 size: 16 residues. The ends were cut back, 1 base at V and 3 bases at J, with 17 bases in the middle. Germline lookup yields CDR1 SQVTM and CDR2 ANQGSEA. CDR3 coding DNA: TGCAGCGTTGAAGGGCAACCGGGATTAGGGACAGATACGCAGTATTTT. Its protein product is CSVEGQPGLGTDTQYF.

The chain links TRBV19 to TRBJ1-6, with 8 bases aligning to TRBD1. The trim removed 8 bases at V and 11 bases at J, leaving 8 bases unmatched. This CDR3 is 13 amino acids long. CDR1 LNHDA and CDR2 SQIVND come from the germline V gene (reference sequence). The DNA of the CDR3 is TGTGCCAGTGTGGGACAGGCCGGGGCACCCCTCCACTTT. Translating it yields CASVGQAGAPLHF.

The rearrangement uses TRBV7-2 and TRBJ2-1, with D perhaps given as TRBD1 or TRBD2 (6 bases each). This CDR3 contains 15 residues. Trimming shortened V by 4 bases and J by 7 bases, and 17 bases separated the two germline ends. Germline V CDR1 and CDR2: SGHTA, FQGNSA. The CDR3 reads CASSSRGPPRNEQFF. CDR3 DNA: TGTGCCAGCAGCTCCCGGGGGCCGCCTAGGAATGAGCAGTTCTTC.

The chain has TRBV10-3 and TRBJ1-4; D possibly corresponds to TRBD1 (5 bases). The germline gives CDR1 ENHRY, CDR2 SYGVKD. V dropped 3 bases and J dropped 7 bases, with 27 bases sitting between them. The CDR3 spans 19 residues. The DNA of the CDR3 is TGTGCCATCAGTGATGGGGTGACGGGACGGATCGTAATTGGTGAAAAACTGTTTTTT. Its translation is CAISDGVTGRIVIGEKLFF.

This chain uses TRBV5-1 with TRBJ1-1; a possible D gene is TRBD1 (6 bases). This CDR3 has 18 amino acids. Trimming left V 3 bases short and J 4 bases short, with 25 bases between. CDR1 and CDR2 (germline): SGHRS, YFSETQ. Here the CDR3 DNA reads TGCGCCAGCAGCTACTACGGCGGGACATTCGAAGAGGGCACTGAAGCTTTCTTT. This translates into CASSYYGGTFEEGTEAFF. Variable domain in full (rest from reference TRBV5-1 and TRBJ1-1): KAGVTQTPRYLIKTRGQQVTLSCSPISGHRSVSWYQQTPGQGLQFLFEYFSETQRNKGNFPGRFSGRQFSNSRSEMNVSTLELGDSALYLCASSYYGGTFEEGTEAFFGQGTRLTVV.

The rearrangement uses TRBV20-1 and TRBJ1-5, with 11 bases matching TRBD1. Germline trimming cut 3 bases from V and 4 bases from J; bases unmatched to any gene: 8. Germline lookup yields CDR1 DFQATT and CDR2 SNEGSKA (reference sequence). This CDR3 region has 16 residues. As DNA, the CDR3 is TGCAGTGCTAGTGTTGGGACAGGGGGGGCGAATCAGCCCCAGCATTTT. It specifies CSASVGTGGANQPQHF.

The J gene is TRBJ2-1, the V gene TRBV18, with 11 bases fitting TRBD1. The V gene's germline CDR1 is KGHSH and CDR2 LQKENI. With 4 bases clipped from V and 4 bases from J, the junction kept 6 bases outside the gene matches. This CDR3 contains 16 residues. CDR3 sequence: CASSRTGGRIYNEQFF. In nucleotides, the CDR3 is TGTGCCAGCTCACGGACAGGGGGCAGGATTTACAATGAGCAGTTCTTC.

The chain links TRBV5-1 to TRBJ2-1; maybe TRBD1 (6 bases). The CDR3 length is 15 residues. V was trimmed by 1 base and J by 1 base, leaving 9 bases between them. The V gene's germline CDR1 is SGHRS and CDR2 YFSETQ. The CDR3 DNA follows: TGCGCCAGCAGCTTGTCAGGGACATCCTACAATGAGCAGTTCTTC. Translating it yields CASSLSGTSYNEQFF. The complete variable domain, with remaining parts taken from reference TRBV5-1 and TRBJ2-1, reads KAGVTQTPRYLIKTRGQQVTLSCSPISGHRSVSWYQQTPGQGLQFLFEYFSETQRNKGNFPGRFSGRQFSNSRSEMNVSTLELGDSALYLCASSLSGTSYNEQFFGPGTRLTVL.

Here the CDR3 reads CASSPTPDRAGSSYTF. CDR3 bases: TGTGCCAGCAGCCCTACTCCCGACCGAGCAGGGTCGAGCTACACCTTC. V usage is TRBV7-2 and J usage is TRBJ1-2; D possibly corresponds to TRBD1 (5 bases). Germline CDR1 and CDR2: SGHTA and FQGNSA. V gave up 5 bases and J gave up 9 bases, with 25 bases separating them. The CDR3 has 16 residues. Combining the CDR3 with reference TRBV7-2 and TRBJ1-2 gives the whole variable domain GAGVSQSPSNKVTEKGKDVELRCDPISGHTALYWYRQSLGQGLEFLIYFQGNSAPDKSGLPSDRFSAERTGGSVSTLTIQRTQQEDSAVYLCASSPTPDRAGSSYTFGSGTRLTVV.

Here the CDR3 reads CATSDSQGSGETQYF. The CDR3 region has the DNA TGTGCCACCAGTGATTCCCAGGGGAGTGGAGAGACCCAGTACTTC. The chain uses TRBV24-1 and TRBJ2-5; tentative D call: TRBD1 (6 bases). The CDR3 is 15 amino acids. Germline-derived CDR1 and CDR2 are KGHDR and SFDVKD. V gave up 2 bases and J gave up 4 bases, with 13 bases separating them.

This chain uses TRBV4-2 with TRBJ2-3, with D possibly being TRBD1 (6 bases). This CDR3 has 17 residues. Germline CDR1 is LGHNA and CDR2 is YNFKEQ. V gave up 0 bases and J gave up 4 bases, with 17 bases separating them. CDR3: CASSQEPRGQSPDTQYF. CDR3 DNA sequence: TGTGCCAGCAGCCAAGAACCTCGTGGACAGTCACCAGATACGCAGTATTTT.

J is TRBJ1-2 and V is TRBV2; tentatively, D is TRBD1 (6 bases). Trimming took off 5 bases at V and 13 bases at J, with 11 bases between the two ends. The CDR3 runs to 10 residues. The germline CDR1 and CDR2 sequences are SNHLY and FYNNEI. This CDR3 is CASSTGTSTF. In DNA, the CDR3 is TGTGCCAGCAGTACAGGGACATCCACCTTC. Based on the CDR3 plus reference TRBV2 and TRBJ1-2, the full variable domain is EPEVTQTPSHQVTQMGQEVILRCVPISNHLYFYWYRQILGQKVEFLVSFYNNEISEKSEIFDDQFSVERPDGSNFTLKIRSTKLEDSAMYFCASSTGTSTFGSGTRLTVV.

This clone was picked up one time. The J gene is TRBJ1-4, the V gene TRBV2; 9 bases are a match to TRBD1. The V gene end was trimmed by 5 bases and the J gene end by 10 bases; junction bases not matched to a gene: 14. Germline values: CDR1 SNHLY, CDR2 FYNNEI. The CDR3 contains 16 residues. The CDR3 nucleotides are TGTGCCAGCAGTCCGGGGACGAACAGGGGGCGCGGAAAACTGTTTTTT. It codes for CASSPGTNRGRGKLFF.

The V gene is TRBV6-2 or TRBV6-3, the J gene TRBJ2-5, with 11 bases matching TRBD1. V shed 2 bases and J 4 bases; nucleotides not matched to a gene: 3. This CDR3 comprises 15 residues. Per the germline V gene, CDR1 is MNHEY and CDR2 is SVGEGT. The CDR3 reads CASSYTGTGGETQYF. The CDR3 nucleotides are TGTGCCAGCAGTTACACAGGGACAGGGGGAGAGACCCAGTACTTC.

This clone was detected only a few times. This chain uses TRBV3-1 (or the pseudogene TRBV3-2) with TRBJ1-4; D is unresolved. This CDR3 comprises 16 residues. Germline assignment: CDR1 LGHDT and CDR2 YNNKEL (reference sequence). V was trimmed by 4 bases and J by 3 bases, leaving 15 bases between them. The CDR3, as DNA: TGTGCCAGCAGCCCAGAGGTGCCAGCCTCTAATGAAAAACTGTTTTTT. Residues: CASSPEVPASNEKLFF.

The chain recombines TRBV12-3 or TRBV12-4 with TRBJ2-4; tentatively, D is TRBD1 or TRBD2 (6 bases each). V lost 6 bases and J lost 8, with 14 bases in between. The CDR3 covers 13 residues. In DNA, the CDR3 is TGTGCCAGCAGGCCAGGGGACTTTTACATTCAGTACTTC. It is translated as CASRPGDFYIQYF.